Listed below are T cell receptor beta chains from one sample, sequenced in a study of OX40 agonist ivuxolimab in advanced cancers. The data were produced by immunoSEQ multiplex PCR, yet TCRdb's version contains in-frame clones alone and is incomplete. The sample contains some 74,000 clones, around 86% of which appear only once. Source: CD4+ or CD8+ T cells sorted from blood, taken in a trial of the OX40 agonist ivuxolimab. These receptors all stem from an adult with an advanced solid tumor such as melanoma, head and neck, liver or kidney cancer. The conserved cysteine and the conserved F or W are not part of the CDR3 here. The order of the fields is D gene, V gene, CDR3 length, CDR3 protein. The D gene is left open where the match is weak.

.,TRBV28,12,ASSLRGGSDTQY
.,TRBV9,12,ASSAADTSYEQY
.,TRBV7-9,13,ASSPMGAGVDTQY
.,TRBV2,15,ASRGVTVVSGANVLT
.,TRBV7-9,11,ASAPGAKDTQY
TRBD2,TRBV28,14,ASSPSGRGASYEQY
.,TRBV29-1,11,SARDQGLYGYT
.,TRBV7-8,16,ASSLLPTGFMSNQPQH
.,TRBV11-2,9,ASSLEVEQF
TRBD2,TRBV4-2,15,ASSQATSGTSYNEQF
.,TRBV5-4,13,ASSSKMAGGETQY
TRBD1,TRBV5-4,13,ASSPGTVLVYGYT
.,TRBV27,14,ASSSRGTSEGLEQY